The 13 T cell receptor beta chains listed next were all sequenced from one sample in a study of PD-1 blockade in classical Hodgkin lymphoma. The table came from immunoSEQ multiplex PCR; TCRdb's copy has only in-frame clones and leaves some out. Of about 24,000 clones listed, around 81% are singletons. All trial patients relapsed after autologous stem cell transplantation. The sample consisted of peripheral blood mononuclear cells (PBMCs), taken before the second cycle of nivolumab. Receptor source: a human donor with classical Hodgkin lymphoma.

The V and J genes are TRBV18 and TRBJ2-1; 8 bases line up with TRBD2. The CDR3 sequence is 16 residues long. Unmatched junction bases numbered 9, after V lost 3 bases and J lost 5 bases. Per the germline V gene, CDR1 is KGHSH and CDR2 is LQKENI. This CDR3 is CASSPFLAGGDNEQFF. The CDR3 DNA sequence: TGTGCCAGCTCACCGTTCCTAGCGGGCGGGGACAATGAGCAGTTCTTC. Looking up the rest from reference TRBV18 and TRBJ2-1 gives the full variable domain: NAGVMQNPRHLVRRRGQEARLRCSPMKGHSHVYWYRQLPEEGLKFMVYLQKENIIDESGMPKERFSAEFPKEGPSILRIQQVVRGDSAAYFCASSPFLAGGDNEQFFGPGTRLTVL.

The rearrangement links TRBV5-1 to TRBJ2-5; 10 bases are a match to TRBD1. Germline trimming cut 3 bases from V and 1 base from J; bases unmatched to any gene: 3. The V gene's germline CDR1 is SGHRS and CDR2 YFSETQ. CDR3 length: 15 residues. CDR3 in DNA: TGCGCCAGCAGCTGGGACAGGGGTTTCCAAGAGACCCAGTACTTC. It is translated as CASSWDRGFQETQYF.

V usage is TRBV5-4 and J usage is TRBJ1-3; weak D call: TRBD1 (6 bases). The V gene's germline CDR1 is SGHNT and CDR2 YYREEE (reference sequence). There are 16 residues in the CDR3. V lost 0 bases, J lost 4 bases, and 14 bases lay in between. CDR3 in amino acids: CASSLDSGASGNTIYF. CDR3 DNA sequence: TGTGCCAGCAGCTTGGATTCGGGGGCTTCGGGAAACACCATATATTTT. The entire variable domain, with the rest obtained from reference TRBV5-4 and TRBJ1-3, is as follows: ETGVTQSPTHLIKTRGQQVTLRCSSQSGHNTVSWYQQALGQGPQFIFQYYREEENGRGNFPPRFSGLQFPNYSSELNVNALELDDSALYLCASSLDSGASGNTIYFGEGSWLTVV.

The gene calls are TRBV5-1 and TRBJ1-3, with 8 positions matching TRBD1. The CDR3 covers 16 residues. Trimming cost V 0 bases and J 2 bases; bases outside gene matches: 4. Germline V gene lookup returns CDR1 SGHRS and CDR2 YFSETQ. The CDR3 loop is CASSLGQGTPGNTIYF. In DNA form, the CDR3 reads TGCGCCAGCAGCTTGGGACAGGGGACCCCTGGAAACACCATATATTTT.

The V gene is TRBV5-1, the J gene TRBJ2-3, with 8 nucleotides matching TRBD2. Germline lookup yields CDR1 SGHRS and CDR2 YFSETQ. The CDR3 covers 16 residues. J gave up 3 bases and V 2 bases, and 8 bases lay outside the gene matches. The CDR3 DNA reads as TGCGCCAGCAGCTTAGGGACTAGTCGGTTTACAGATACGCAGTATTTT. Residues: CASSLGTSRFTDTQYF.

The chain links TRBV6-5 to TRBJ2-5; 8 bases line up with TRBD1. The J call could be wrong; TRBJ2-7 is a better fit for the DNA end. There are 15 residues in the CDR3. Germline values: CDR1 MNHEY, CDR2 SVGAGI. The CDR3 DNA sequence: TGTGCCAGCAGCCCAGAGGGACAGGCGAGCTACGAGCAGTACTTC. Its protein product is CASSPEGQASYEQYF.

The chain recombines TRBV7-9 with TRBJ1-2; D possibly corresponds to TRBD1 (5 bases). The CDR3 is 14 amino acids. CDR1 SEHNR and CDR2 FQNEAQ come from the germline V gene (reference sequence). Trimming pared 5 bases from V and 8 bases from J, leaving 18 bases between. The CDR3 sequence is CASSARGALGGYTF. As DNA, the CDR3 is TGTGCCAGCAGCGCAAGAGGGGCGTTGGGCGGCTACACCTTC.

This clone appeared a single time. V usage is TRBV6-5 and J usage is TRBJ2-3, with 11 bases identical to TRBD2. Germline values: CDR1 MNHEY, CDR2 SVGAGI. The length of the CDR3 is 15 residues. With 8 bases clipped from V and 3 bases from J, the junction kept 7 bases outside the gene matches. CDR3 amino acids: CASGTPSGGTDTQYF. CDR3 sequence (DNA): TGTGCCAGCGGCACGCCTAGCGGGGGGACAGATACGCAGTATTTT.

V gene TRBV27 combines with J gene TRBJ2-7, with 14 bases matching TRBD2. The CDR3 has 15 amino acids. The V gene's germline CDR1 is MNHEY and CDR2 SMNVEV (reference sequence). The V and J ends lost 3 bases and 9 bases, in that order; junction bases with no gene match: 7. The chain's CDR3 is CASSFSGLAGGPQYF. In nucleotides, the CDR3 is TGTGCCAGCAGTTTTTCCGGACTAGCGGGGGGCCCGCAGTACTTC.

The J gene is TRBJ1-1, the V gene TRBV30; D is perhaps TRBD1 (5 bases). The CDR3 loop spans 14 amino acids. Germline V gives CDR1 GTSNPN, CDR2 SVGIG (reference sequence). V lost 0 bases, J lost 3 bases, and 11 bases lay in between. CDR3 protein: CAWSVRARDTEAFF. DNA of the CDR3: TGTGCCTGGAGTGTACGGGCCAGGGACACTGAAGCTTTCTTT.

The chain recombines TRBV29-1 with TRBJ1-4; a possible D gene is TRBD1 (6 bases). The CDR3 is made up of 13 amino acids. V lost 4 bases to trimming and J lost 9 bases, with 15 bases between them. CDR1 is SQVTM, CDR2 ANQGSEA, per germline. CDR3 region: CSVVQGGEQKLFF. The CDR3 DNA reads as TGCAGCGTTGTACAGGGCGGTGAGCAAAAACTGTTTTTT.

This chain links TRBV7-9 with TRBJ2-3, with TRBD2 matching 7 bases. J gave up 2 bases and V 1 base, and 3 bases lay outside the gene matches. Looked up from germline, CDR1 is SEHNR and CDR2 is FQNEAQ (reference sequence). CDR3 length: 15 amino acids. The CDR3 region has the DNA TGTGCCAGCAGCTTAGACAGACTAGCCACAGATACGCAGTATTTT. Translating it yields CASSLDRLATDTQYF.

This clone was picked up a small number of times. This chain uses TRBV28 with TRBJ2-1; possible D gene TRBD2, 6 bases. CDR3 length equals 15 residues. CDR1 and CDR2 (germline): MDHEN, SYDVKM. The V end was cut by 6 bases, the J end by 7 bases, with 19 bases between. DNA of the CDR3: TGTGCCAGCAGCCCCCTTGGCCGGGAGTCGAATGAGCAGTTCTTC. Its protein is CASSPLGRESNEQFF.